The next 13 T cell receptor beta chains were all read from a single sample in a study of CD8 T cells in ankylosing spondylitis. Notes on the study in general: Blood of patients with ankylosing spondylitis appeared to be characterized by a TCR beta motif of several highly homologous variants.

Antigen specificity for these receptors is unknown. TCRdb analysed the 5' RACE reads with MiXCR anew, one entry per CDR3 protein. The sample includes fewer than 550,000 distinct CDR3 sequences, less than 6% of them seen just once. Sequenced material: blood, either unsorted or a sorted T cell fraction (not recorded which). All receptors come from a male donor with ankylosing spondylitis.

This clonotype was found many times. This chain links TRBV5-1 with TRBJ1-2; the D is unclear. The CDR3 has 13 residues. V lost 0 bases to trimming and J lost 7 bases, with 10 bases between them. CDR1 is SGHRS, CDR2 YFSETQ, per germline. The DNA of the CDR3 is TGCGCCAGCAGCTTGGAGGGTGTCAGTGGCTACACCTTC. Translation: CASSLEGVSGYTF. The full variable domain, completed using reference TRBV5-1 and TRBJ1-2, is KAGVTQTPRYLIKTRGQQVTLSCSPISGHRSVSWYQQTPGQGLQFLFEYFSETQRNKGNFPGRFSGRQFSNSRSEMNVSTLELGDSALYLCASSLEGVSGYTFGSGTRLTVV.

This clonotype appeared many times. This chain links TRBV2 with TRBJ1-6, with 9 bases matching TRBD1. The CDR3 contains 14 residues. Per germline, CDR1 SNHLY and CDR2 FYNNEI. V trimming: 6 bases; J trimming: 8 bases; junction bases outside the gene matches: 5. CDR3: CASRPGQGYSPLHF. In DNA, the CDR3 is TGTGCCAGCAGGCCGGGACAGGGTTATTCACCCCTCCACTTT.

This clonotype was observed many times. The J gene is TRBJ2-5, the V gene TRBV20-1; possible D gene TRBD1, 6 bases. The CDR3 runs 13 residues. Trimming took 4 bases from V and 5 from J, leaving 14 bases between them. Germline V gene data show CDR1 as DFQATT and CDR2 as SNEGSKA (reference sequence). CDR3 nucleotides: TGCAGTGCTACCCAACCAGGGGCCGAGACCCAGTACTTC. Its protein is CSATQPGAETQYF.

In its sample, this clonotype was seen a few times. The genes are TRBV4-3 and TRBJ2-1; possible D gene TRBD1, 6 bases. The germline gives CDR1 LGHNA, CDR2 YSLEER. The CDR3 is 17 residues long. The V end lost 0 bases, the J end lost 2 bases, and 14 bases lay between the germline ends. CDR3 coding DNA: TGCGCCAGCAGCCAAGAATGGGGGCCCTCGACCTACAATGAGCAGTTCTTC. This encodes CASSQEWGPSTYNEQFF.

The rearrangement links TRBV5-1 to TRBJ2-5, with a tentative D call TRBD1 (6 bases). Germline V CDR1 and CDR2: SGHRS, YFSETQ. The CDR3 spans 16 residues. V gave up 4 bases and J gave up 4 bases, with 20 bases separating them. This CDR3 is CASSDQGYGVGETQYF. CDR3 bases: TGCGCCAGCAGCGATCAGGGGTATGGGGTCGGAGAGACCCAGTACTTC.

This clonotype was observed many times. This rearrangement joins TRBV10-3 to TRBJ1-2, with D possibly TRBD1 on 5 matching bases. This CDR3 is 12 amino acids long. V was pared by 6 bases and J by 6 bases, with 11 bases between. CDR1 is ENHRY and CDR2 is SYGVKD in the germline V gene. This CDR3 reads CAIRQGGDGYTF. As DNA, the CDR3 is TGTGCCATCAGGCAGGGAGGGGATGGCTACACCTTC.

This clonotype came up many times. The chain recombines TRBV29-1 with TRBJ2-3; 15 bases are shared with TRBD2. The germline CDR1 and CDR2 sequences are SQVTM and ANQGSEA. The CDR3 length is 15 residues. V trimming: 6 bases; J trimming: 5 bases; junction bases outside the gene matches: 6. The CDR3 coding sequence is TGCAGCGTGGGGACTAGCGGGGGGCAAGGAGATACGCAGTATTTT. This sequence encodes CSVGTSGGQGDTQYF.

This clonotype was counted many times. The J gene is TRBJ1-4, the V gene TRBV4-3; 11 bases map to TRBD1. The germline V gene encodes CDR1 LGHNA and CDR2 YSLEER. J gave up 10 bases and V 2 bases, and 3 bases lay outside the gene matches. The CDR3 has 14 amino acids. In nucleotides, the CDR3 is TGCGCCAGCAGCCAACCGGGGACAGGGGGAAAACTGTTTTTT. Translated: CASSQPGTGGKLFF.

The V and J genes are TRBV10-3 and TRBJ2-2; 15 nucleotides agree with TRBD2. The germline V gene encodes CDR1 ENHRY and CDR2 SYGVKD. CDR3 length: 16 amino acids. Trimming removed 8 bases from V and 0 bases from J; junction bases left unmatched: 1. The CDR3 reads CAIGTSGGTNTGELFF. CDR3 nucleotide sequence: TGTGCCATCGGGACTAGCGGGGGGACGAACACCGGGGAGCTGTTTTTT.

This clonotype has just a few counts. The chain links TRBV27 to TRBJ1-4, with 7 bases matching TRBD1. This CDR3 spans 16 amino acids. Germline trimming cut 6 bases from V and 5 bases from J; bases unmatched to any gene: 12. Germline V gene data show CDR1 as MNHEY and CDR2 as SMNVEV (reference sequence). DNA for the CDR3: TGTGCCAGCAGCCTCTTACCGGGACAGATAAATGAAAAACTGTTTTTT. It translates to CASSLLPGQINEKLFF.

This clonotype was counted many times. V gene TRBV4-2 combines with J gene TRBJ2-5; 8 bases match TRBD2. This CDR3 has 15 residues. In germline, CDR1 is LGHNA, CDR2 YNFKEQ. The V and J ends lost 6 bases and 4 bases, in that order; junction bases with no gene match: 10. The DNA of the CDR3 is TGTGCCAGCAGTCCCAACAGCGGGAGAGGAGAGACCCAGTACTTC. Protein: CASSPNSGRGETQYF.

In its sample, this clonotype was seen many times. The chain joins TRBV5-1 to TRBJ1-5; TRBD1 is a possible D gene (5 bases). Germline CDR1 and CDR2: SGHRS and YFSETQ. V was pared by 0 bases and J by 3 bases, with 13 bases between. The CDR3 totals 16 residues. CDR3 region: CASSLDPGLSNQPQHF. In DNA form, the CDR3 reads TGCGCCAGCAGCTTGGATCCGGGACTGTCCAATCAGCCCCAGCATTTT.

There are many counts of this clonotype. This sequence joins TRBV6-1 and TRBJ2-2, with 7 bases fitting TRBD2. The ends lost 7 bases at V and 3 bases at J; junction bases unmatched: 8. CDR1 and CDR2 (germline): MNHNS, SASEGT. This CDR3 comprises 15 residues. CDR3 loop: CASMDGGTYTGELFF. CDR3 DNA: TGTGCCAGCATGGACGGGGGGACCTACACCGGGGAGCTGTTTTTT.